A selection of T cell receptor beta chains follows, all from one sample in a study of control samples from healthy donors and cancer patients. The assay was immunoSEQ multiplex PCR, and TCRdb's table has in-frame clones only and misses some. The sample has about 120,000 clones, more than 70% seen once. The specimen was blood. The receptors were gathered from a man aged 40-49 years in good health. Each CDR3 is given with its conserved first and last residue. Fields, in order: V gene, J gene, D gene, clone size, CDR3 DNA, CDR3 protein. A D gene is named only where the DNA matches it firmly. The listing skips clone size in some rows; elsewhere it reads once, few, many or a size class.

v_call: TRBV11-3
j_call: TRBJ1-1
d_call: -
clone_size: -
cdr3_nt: TGTGCCAGCAGCTTTGAGGGACAGAACACTGAAGCTTTCTTT
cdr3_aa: CASSFEGQNTEAFF

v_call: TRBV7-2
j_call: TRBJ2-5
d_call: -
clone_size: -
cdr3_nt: TGTGCCAGCAGCTTAATGTTTGGACGGGAGGAGACCCAGTACTTC
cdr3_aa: CASSLMFGREETQYF

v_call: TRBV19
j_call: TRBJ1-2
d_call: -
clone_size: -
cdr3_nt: TGTGCCAGTAGTGTTACAGGGATTTTGCATGGCTACACCTTC
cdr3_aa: CASSVTGILHGYTF

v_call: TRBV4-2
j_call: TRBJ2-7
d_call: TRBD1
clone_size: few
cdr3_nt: TGTGCCAGCAGCCAAGAGGGACAGAGCTCCTACGAGCAGTACTTC
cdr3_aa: CASSQEGQSSYEQYF

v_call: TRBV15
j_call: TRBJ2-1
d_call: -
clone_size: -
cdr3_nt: TGTGCCACCAGCAGAGAACTACAGGGAAACTTCTACAATGAGCAGTTCTTC
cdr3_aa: CATSRELQGNFYNEQFF

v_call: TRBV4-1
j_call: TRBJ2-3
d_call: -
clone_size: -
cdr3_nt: TGCGCCAGCAGCCCCCCAGACAGGCGTTCGGCCGGGACGCAGTATTTT
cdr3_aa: CASSPPDRRSAGTQYF

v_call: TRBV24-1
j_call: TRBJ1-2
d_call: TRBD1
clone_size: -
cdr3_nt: TGTGCCACCAGTGATTCCAGGACAGGGGCAATAGGCTACACCTTC
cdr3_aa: CATSDSRTGAIGYTF

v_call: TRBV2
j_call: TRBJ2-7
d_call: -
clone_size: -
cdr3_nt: TGTGCCAGCAGTGAAGACATACAGGGCCACGAGCAGTACTTC
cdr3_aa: CASSEDIQGHEQYF

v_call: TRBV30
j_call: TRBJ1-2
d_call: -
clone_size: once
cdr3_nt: TGTGCCTGGAGTGTTGGAAGTCGGGGCTACACCTTC
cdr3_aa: CAWSVGSRGYTF

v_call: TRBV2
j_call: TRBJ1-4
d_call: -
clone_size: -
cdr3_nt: TGTGCCAGCAGCTGGAACCCAACTAATGAAAAACTGTTTTTT
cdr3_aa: CASSWNPTNEKLFF